This T cell receptor (beta chain) was sequenced during a study of CD8+CD57+ T cells in acquired aplastic anemia (dated by TCRdb to the late 2010s). Background for the entire study: DNA extracted from sorted CD4+ and CD8+ cells had a mean of roughly 3 ug, with a range of about 0.19 to 30 ug. CD8+CD57+ expansion was defined as frequency above the mean frequency observed in healthy subjects.

Expansion of CD8+CD57+ cells had been shown by flow cytometry in the patients chosen for sequencing. Severe acquired aplastic anemia was diagnosed in all patients according to International Study of Aplastic Anemia and Agranulocytosis and Camitta criteria. At the time blood was sampled, none of the patients had received any therapy. The study deep-sequenced TCR repertoires of sorted CD4+ and CD8+ blood T cells from severe aplastic anemia patients and healthy subjects. Patients were enrolled in the USA under clinicaltrials.gov protocols 00001620, 01623167, 00001397, 00071045, 00081523 and 00961064. Ficoll-Paque density gradient centrifugation was used to isolate peripheral blood mononuclear cells. Before DNA was extracted, CD4+ and CD8+ T cells were sorted using either FACS or magnetic beads. Genomic DNA was used as template for profiling of TCR beta VDJ combinations and CDR3 sequences. TCR repertoire sequencing was run on an Illumina HiSeq 2000. In the paper's pipeline: TRBV/TRBJ rearrangement plots, CDR3 size and DJ length profiles, and Simpson's diversity index were used to evaluate the repertoires. Whichever DNA sequence was most abundant in the deep sequencing data was defined as the immunodominant clone. CDR3 amino acid sequences were checked for sharing across subjects and were also compared against the VDJdb database and published repertoires. In-frame beta chains were kept once TCRdb had trimmed the public reads at Q25 with fastp and called clones with MiXCR. Rows are unified per CDR3 protein, each entry keeping the most common DNA and genes. It is TCRdb's table, rather than the study itself, that gives the V and J calls and clone size. For this sample there are some 180,000 distinct CDR3 sequences; 45% to 60% appear just once. 10% to 15% of the sample goes to the ten largest clones.

For CDR1 and CDR2, the germline V gene lists SGHRS and YFSETQ. V lost 0 bases and J lost 2 bases; the stretch between them is 9 bases long. The CDR3, from cysteine to phenylalanine, totals 15 residues. Only the CDR3 DNA is retained, 45 bases long and in frame from the first base. Results the study describes overall, beyond this receptor: Twenty-nine CD8+ CDR3 sequences were shared between patients and controls but appeared highly expressed in patients and within their immunodominant clones. Between patients and healthy controls, no significant difference in CD8+ Simpson's diversity was found (P=0.060).

The table lists this clonotype with many counts. The antigen it recognizes is unknown. No much larger clonotype is one base removed from it; base qualities were not supplied. The chain couples TRBV5-1 to TRBJ1-3; a tentative D call is TRBD1 (5 bases match). The sample comprised sorted CD4+, CD8+, or CD8+CD57+ T cells (not recorded which) from PBMCs. The source of this sequence is a human donor with aplastic anemia. The CDR3 region has the sequence CASSLVGETGNTIYF. The DNA sequence follows: TGCGCCAGCAGCTTGGTAGGGGAGACTGGAAACACCATATATTTT.